These T cell receptor beta chains were read from a single sample in a study of cytomegalovirus exposure and HLA in healthy donors. The method was immunoSEQ multiplex PCR; TCRdb's version includes in-frame clones alone and lacks a portion of them. Altogether 75,000 to 90,000 clones are present, 70% to 85% being singletons, with the ten largest covering around 24%. Sequencing was performed on PBMCs. The receptors here all came from a man aged 30 to 45 in good health and CMV-seropositive. Each CDR3 is given with its conserved first and last residue. The order of the fields is D gene, CDR3 length, V gene, J gene, clone size, CDR3 DNA, CDR3 protein. D genes are given only for firm matches. Not every row has a clone size; where given, it reads once, few, many or a size class.

D gene: TRBD1
CDR3 length: 15
V gene: TRBV5-1
J gene: TRBJ2-5
clone size: NA
CDR3 DNA: TGCGCCAGCAGCTTGGCCCGGGACAGGTACGAGACCCAGTACTTC
CDR3 protein: CASSLARDRYETQYF

D gene: TRBD2
CDR3 length: 18
V gene: TRBV29-1
J gene: TRBJ2-1
clone size: once
CDR3 DNA: TGCAGCGTTGAAAGCTTTGGGCTGGGCGGGGGGGTATACAATGAGCAGTTCTTC
CDR3 protein: CSVESFGLGGGVYNEQFF

D gene: NA
CDR3 length: 16
V gene: TRBV5-4
J gene: TRBJ1-2
clone size: NA
CDR3 DNA: TGTGCCAGCAGCTCCGGGATAGGAGGCGCCGGGGATGGCTACACCTTC
CDR3 protein: CASSSGIGGAGDGYTF

D gene: NA
CDR3 length: 13
V gene: TRBV30
J gene: TRBJ2-7
clone size: few
CDR3 DNA: TGTGCCTGGACCTATACAGTTGCCTACGAGCAGTACTTC
CDR3 protein: CAWTYTVAYEQYF

D gene: NA
CDR3 length: 15
V gene: TRBV19
J gene: TRBJ1-1
clone size: NA
CDR3 DNA: TGTGCCAGTAGTATAGGATCGGTCTTGAACACTGAAGCTTTCTTT
CDR3 protein: CASSIGSVLNTEAFF

D gene: TRBD1
CDR3 length: 14
V gene: TRBV7-2
J gene: TRBJ1-2
clone size: NA
CDR3 DNA: TGTGCCAGCAGCTTACTGGGACAGCAGTATGGCTACACCTTC
CDR3 protein: CASSLLGQQYGYTF

D gene: NA
CDR3 length: 15
V gene: TRBV19
J gene: TRBJ2-1
clone size: NA
CDR3 DNA: TGTGCCAGTAGTAACTCAGGGTCAAGTATGAATGAGCAGTTCTTC
CDR3 protein: CASSNSGSSMNEQFF

D gene: TRBD2
CDR3 length: 14
V gene: TRBV6-4
J gene: TRBJ2-3
clone size: NA
CDR3 DNA: TGTGCCAGCAGCGAGACTAGCGGGGGGGCGGAGCAGTATTTT
CDR3 protein: CASSETSGGAEQYF

D gene: NA
CDR3 length: 13
V gene: TRBV2
J gene: TRBJ2-7
clone size: NA
CDR3 DNA: TGTGCCAGCAGGACCTTACTAGCCTACGAGCAGTACTTC
CDR3 protein: CASRTLLAYEQYF

D gene: NA
CDR3 length: 16
V gene: TRBV28
J gene: TRBJ2-2
clone size: NA
CDR3 DNA: TGTGCCAGCACCTTAGGGGTATATCTGAACACCGGGGAGCTGTTTTTT
CDR3 protein: CASTLGVYLNTGELFF

D gene: NA
CDR3 length: 16
V gene: TRBV5-5
J gene: TRBJ2-7
clone size: NA
CDR3 DNA: TGTGCCAGCAGCTTGGGTGGTGTGGCCCCCACCTACGAGCAGTACTTC
CDR3 protein: CASSLGGVAPTYEQYF

D gene: NA
CDR3 length: 12
V gene: TRBV7-6
J gene: TRBJ2-1
clone size: NA
CDR3 DNA: TGTGCCAGCAGCTTAGCTCGGAATGAGCAGTTCTTC
CDR3 protein: CASSLARNEQFF

D gene: TRBD2
CDR3 length: 12
V gene: TRBV4-2
J gene: TRBJ2-3
clone size: NA
CDR3 DNA: TGTGCCAGCAGCCAAGAGGGGGGGACGCAGTATTTT
CDR3 protein: CASSQEGGTQYF

D gene: TRBD2
CDR3 length: 18
V gene: TRBV2
J gene: TRBJ2-1
clone size: NA
CDR3 DNA: TGTGCCAGCAGTGGAGGGACTAGCGGGATCGTGGGGTACAATGAGCAGTTCTTC
CDR3 protein: CASSGGTSGIVGYNEQFF

D gene: NA
CDR3 length: 12
V gene: TRBV30
J gene: TRBJ1-1
clone size: NA
CDR3 DNA: TGTGCCTGGAGGGGCGGGAACACCGAAGCTTTCTTT
CDR3 protein: CAWRGGNTEAFF

D gene: NA
CDR3 length: 11
V gene: TRBV20-1
J gene: TRBJ2-7
clone size: NA
CDR3 DNA: TGCAGTGCTAGGGGCCCCTACGAGCAGTACTTC
CDR3 protein: CSARGPYEQYF

D gene: NA
CDR3 length: 16
V gene: TRBV6-4
J gene: TRBJ1-5
clone size: NA
CDR3 DNA: TGTGCCAGCAGTGACGAATCCGGACACAGCAATCAGCCCCAGCATTTT
CDR3 protein: CASSDESGHSNQPQHF

D gene: NA
CDR3 length: 15
V gene: TRBV6-6
J gene: TRBJ1-3
clone size: NA
CDR3 DNA: TGTGCCAGCAGCCCCGACTCTACCGCAGGAAACACCATATATTTT
CDR3 protein: CASSPDSTAGNTIYF

D gene: NA
CDR3 length: 15
V gene: TRBV6-6
J gene: TRBJ1-5
clone size: NA
CDR3 DNA: TGTGCCAGCAGTTACACACAGGATAGCAATCAGCCCCAGCATTTT
CDR3 protein: CASSYTQDSNQPQHF

D gene: TRBD2
CDR3 length: 15
V gene: TRBV5-1
J gene: TRBJ2-2
clone size: NA
CDR3 DNA: TGCGCCAGCAGCTTCACTAGCGGAGAGACCGGGGAGCTGTTTTTT
CDR3 protein: CASSFTSGETGELFF

D gene: TRBD1
CDR3 length: 18
V gene: TRBV4-3
J gene: TRBJ2-7
clone size: NA
CDR3 DNA: TGCGCCAGCAGCCAAGATTCCCCTCCGGGACAGGGGCTCTACGAGCAGTACTTC
CDR3 protein: CASSQDSPPGQGLYEQYF

D gene: NA
CDR3 length: 13
V gene: TRBV6-5
J gene: TRBJ1-1
clone size: NA
CDR3 DNA: TGTGCCAGCATAGATCAATTGAACACTGAAGCTTTCTTT
CDR3 protein: CASIDQLNTEAFF

D gene: TRBD2
CDR3 length: 15
V gene: TRBV9
J gene: TRBJ2-5
clone size: NA
CDR3 DNA: TGTGCCAGCAGCACTAGCGGGAGGTCTCAAGAGACCCAGTACTTC
CDR3 protein: CASSTSGRSQETQYF

D gene: NA
CDR3 length: 14
V gene: TRBV2
J gene: TRBJ2-5
clone size: NA
CDR3 DNA: TGTGCCAGCAGAATTCTAGCAGGCCAAGAGACCCAGTACTTC
CDR3 protein: CASRILAGQETQYF

D gene: NA
CDR3 length: 12
V gene: TRBV29-1
J gene: TRBJ2-2
clone size: NA
CDR3 DNA: TGCAGCGTTGAAGAGGGGCGCCGGGAGCTGTTTTTT
CDR3 protein: CSVEEGRRELFF

D gene: TRBD1
CDR3 length: 15
V gene: TRBV15
J gene: TRBJ2-7
clone size: once
CDR3 DNA: TGTGCCACCAGCAGGTGGGGACAGGGGGCTCACGAGCAGTACTTC
CDR3 protein: CATSRWGQGAHEQYF

D gene: NA
CDR3 length: 12
V gene: TRBV5-4
J gene: TRBJ2-1
clone size: few
CDR3 DNA: TGTGCCAGCAGCTTGAAAGGAGGTGAGCAGTTCTTC
CDR3 protein: CASSLKGGEQFF

D gene: NA
CDR3 length: 14
V gene: TRBV30
J gene: TRBJ2-7
clone size: NA
CDR3 DNA: TGTGCCTGGAGTCGCATTGCGAGAGCCTACGAGCAGTACTTC
CDR3 protein: CAWSRIARAYEQYF

D gene: NA
CDR3 length: 13
V gene: TRBV30
J gene: TRBJ2-1
clone size: NA
CDR3 DNA: TGTGCCTGGATCAGAGACAGTATCTCTGAGCAGTTCTTC
CDR3 protein: CAWIRDSISEQFF

D gene: TRBD1
CDR3 length: 14
V gene: TRBV28
J gene: TRBJ1-1
clone size: few
CDR3 DNA: TGTGCCAGCAGTTACCCACAGGGGTTCACTGAAGCTTTCTTT
CDR3 protein: CASSYPQGFTEAFF

D gene: NA
CDR3 length: 13
V gene: TRBV28
J gene: TRBJ1-2
clone size: few
CDR3 DNA: TGTGCCAGCAGTTTACTACAGGCCTACGGCTACACCTTC
CDR3 protein: CASSLLQAYGYTF

D gene: NA
CDR3 length: 13
V gene: TRBV9
J gene: TRBJ1-2
clone size: NA
CDR3 DNA: TGTGCCAGCAGCCTTGACCAGGGTAATGGCTACACCTTC
CDR3 protein: CASSLDQGNGYTF

D gene: TRBD1
CDR3 length: 20
V gene: TRBV4-3
J gene: TRBJ2-1
clone size: few
CDR3 DNA: TGCGCCAGCAGCCGTGTTCTGGGACAGGGGATGGCATACTCCTACAATGAGCAGTTCTTC
CDR3 protein: CASSRVLGQGMAYSYNEQFF

D gene: TRBD2
CDR3 length: 15
V gene: TRBV9
J gene: TRBJ2-3
clone size: NA
CDR3 DNA: TGTGCCAGCAGCACCGGACTAGCGAGCACAGATACGCAGTATTTT
CDR3 protein: CASSTGLASTDTQYF

D gene: NA
CDR3 length: 15
V gene: TRBV7-2
J gene: TRBJ2-5
clone size: NA
CDR3 DNA: TGTGCCAGCAGCTCAGTGGGGGGAGAACAAGAGACCCAGTACTTC
CDR3 protein: CASSSVGGEQETQYF

D gene: TRBD2
CDR3 length: 15
V gene: TRBV4-3
J gene: TRBJ2-1
clone size: NA
CDR3 DNA: TGCGCCAGCAGCCAGGGGAGCGGGAGTCTCAATGAGCAGTTCTTC
CDR3 protein: CASSQGSGSLNEQFF

D gene: NA
CDR3 length: 16
V gene: TRBV28
J gene: TRBJ2-7
clone size: NA
CDR3 DNA: TGTGCCAGCAGTGCCCTTGGACAGACCAGCTCCTACGAGCAGTACTTC
CDR3 protein: CASSALGQTSSYEQYF

D gene: TRBD1
CDR3 length: 15
V gene: TRBV7-9
J gene: TRBJ1-2
clone size: NA
CDR3 DNA: TGTGCCAGCAGCTTAACGCAGGGGGATAACTATGGCTACCCCTTC
CDR3 protein: CASSLTQGDNYGYPF

D gene: NA
CDR3 length: 15
V gene: TRBV7-9
J gene: TRBJ2-5
clone size: NA
CDR3 DNA: TGTGCCAGCAGCTTAAACCGACAGTCGGAGGGAACCCAGTACTTC
CDR3 protein: CASSLNRQSEGTQYF

D gene: TRBD1
CDR3 length: 16
V gene: TRBV4-3
J gene: TRBJ2-7
clone size: NA
CDR3 DNA: TGCGCCAGCAGCCAGTCGGACCGGGACAGCTCCTACGAGCAGTACTTC
CDR3 protein: CASSQSDRDSSYEQYF

D gene: TRBD1
CDR3 length: 15
V gene: TRBV5-8
J gene: TRBJ1-4
clone size: NA
CDR3 DNA: TGTGCCAGCAGCTTGGAGGGACAGCGAAATGAAAAACTGTTTTTT
CDR3 protein: CASSLEGQRNEKLFF

D gene: TRBD2
CDR3 length: 15
V gene: TRBV15
J gene: TRBJ2-3
clone size: NA
CDR3 DNA: TGTGCCACCAGGGGTTCAGCGGGGGGCACAGATACGCAGTATTTT
CDR3 protein: CATRGSAGGTDTQYF

D gene: NA
CDR3 length: 12
V gene: TRBV7-6
J gene: TRBJ2-7
clone size: NA
CDR3 DNA: TGTGCCAGCAGCCCCAGGGACTACGAGCAGTACTTC
CDR3 protein: CASSPRDYEQYF

D gene: NA
CDR3 length: 14
V gene: TRBV5-1
J gene: TRBJ1-6
clone size: NA
CDR3 DNA: TGCGCCAGCAGCTTGTTGGAACAGTTCTCACCCCTCCACTTT
CDR3 protein: CASSLLEQFSPLHF

D gene: NA
CDR3 length: 16
V gene: TRBV9
J gene: TRBJ1-5
clone size: NA
CDR3 DNA: TGTGCCAGCAGCGTAGGGGGGGAGTCAGGCAATCAGCCCCAGCATTTT
CDR3 protein: CASSVGGESGNQPQHF

D gene: TRBD1
CDR3 length: 13
V gene: TRBV27
J gene: TRBJ1-1
clone size: NA
CDR3 DNA: TGTGCCAGCAATAGGGACAGGGGAACTGAAGCTTTCTTT
CDR3 protein: CASNRDRGTEAFF

D gene: TRBD2
CDR3 length: 15
V gene: TRBV6-1
J gene: TRBJ2-1
clone size: NA
CDR3 DNA: TGTGCCAGCAGTGGGGCTAGCGGATTATCCCATGAGCAGTTCTTC
CDR3 protein: CASSGASGLSHEQFF

D gene: TRBD1
CDR3 length: 14
V gene: TRBV9
J gene: TRBJ1-2
clone size: NA
CDR3 DNA: TGTGCCAGCAGCCCGGACAGGGAGACCTATGGCTACACCTTC
CDR3 protein: CASSPDRETYGYTF

D gene: NA
CDR3 length: 18
V gene: TRBV7-6
J gene: TRBJ1-4
clone size: NA
CDR3 DNA: TGTGCCAGCAGCCCCCGACCGGGGGTACCGGCAACTAATGAAAAACTGTTTTTT
CDR3 protein: CASSPRPGVPATNEKLFF

D gene: NA
CDR3 length: 12
V gene: TRBV2
J gene: TRBJ2-3
clone size: NA
CDR3 DNA: TGTGCCGGAGGACTACCCACAGATACGCAGTATTTT
CDR3 protein: CAGGLPTDTQYF

D gene: NA
CDR3 length: 13
V gene: TRBV4-1
J gene: TRBJ2-5
clone size: NA
CDR3 DNA: TGCGCCAGCAGCCAAGTAGAGGTAGAGACCCAGTACTTC
CDR3 protein: CASSQVEVETQYF

D gene: NA
CDR3 length: 14
V gene: TRBV19
J gene: TRBJ1-5
clone size: NA
CDR3 DNA: TGTGCCAGTAGTATGAGCAGGGGCAATCAGCCCCAGAATTTT
CDR3 protein: CASSMSRGNQPQNF

D gene: NA
CDR3 length: 15
V gene: TRBV9
J gene: TRBJ1-3
clone size: once
CDR3 DNA: TGTGCCAGCAGCCTATTGGACACCTCTGGAAACACCATATATTTT
CDR3 protein: CASSLLDTSGNTIYF

D gene: TRBD1
CDR3 length: 15
V gene: TRBV5-4
J gene: TRBJ2-3
clone size: NA
CDR3 DNA: TGTGCCAGCAGCTTTGACAGGGGGTACACAGATACGCAGTATTTT
CDR3 protein: CASSFDRGYTDTQYF

D gene: NA
CDR3 length: 12
V gene: TRBV28
J gene: TRBJ2-1
clone size: NA
CDR3 DNA: TGTGCCAGCAGCTATGAATACAATGAGCAGTTCTTC
CDR3 protein: CASSYEYNEQFF

D gene: NA
CDR3 length: 17
V gene: TRBV7-8
J gene: TRBJ2-1
clone size: NA
CDR3 DNA: TGTGCCAGCAGATTAAATTCCGGGACAAATTACTACAATGAGCAGTTCTTC
CDR3 protein: CASRLNSGTNYYNEQFF

D gene: NA
CDR3 length: 13
V gene: TRBV10-2
J gene: TRBJ2-5
clone size: NA
CDR3 DNA: TGCGCCAGCATGGGACTGACACAAGAGACCCAGTACTTC
CDR3 protein: CASMGLTQETQYF

D gene: NA
CDR3 length: 16
V gene: TRBV7-8
J gene: TRBJ2-7
clone size: NA
CDR3 DNA: TGTGCCAGCAGCCCGACGCCTAGCCAAAGTAGCTACGAGCAGTACTTC
CDR3 protein: CASSPTPSQSSYEQYF

D gene: NA
CDR3 length: 15
V gene: TRBV15
J gene: TRBJ2-7
clone size: NA
CDR3 DNA: TGTGCCACCAGCAGAGACAACGCGGCCTCCTACGAGCAGTACTTC
CDR3 protein: CATSRDNAASYEQYF

D gene: NA
CDR3 length: 14
V gene: TRBV27
J gene: TRBJ2-1
clone size: NA
CDR3 DNA: TGTGCCAGCAGTTTATCTACTCCCTACAATGAGCAGTTCTTC
CDR3 protein: CASSLSTPYNEQFF